The 27 T cell receptor beta chains listed next were all sequenced from one sample in a study of post-analysis software for immune sequencing data. Study-level results: There were a few TRBV segments more frequent in patients than controls, and TRBV5-6, TRBV5-1 and TRBV20-1 were among them.

Researchers reported that TCR beta cDNA libraries carried unique molecular identifiers. TCRdb re-called the PCR reads through MiXCR, storing one row per CDR3 protein. The sample lists about 430,000 distinct CDR3 sequences; about 40% were seen once. Antigen specificity for these receptors is unknown. The sample taken for sequencing was blood. These receptors were collected from a girl aged 2 to 10 with multiple sclerosis.

The V and J genes are TRBV4-3 and TRBJ1-5; tentatively, D is TRBD1 (5 bases). The ends were cut back, 0 bases at V and 7 bases at J, with 16 bases in the middle. Germline V CDR1 and CDR2: LGHNA, YSLEER. The CDR3 extends over 16 amino acids. CDR3 residues: CASSQDKGQTGQPQHF. DNA of the CDR3: TGCGCCAGCAGCCAAGATAAGGGGCAGACCGGACAGCCCCAGCATTTT.

Only a few counts were recorded for this clonotype. The rearrangement uses TRBV12-3 or TRBV12-4 and TRBJ2-1, with unresolved D. The CDR3 is 17 residues long. Trimming removed 6 bases from V and 8 bases from J, with 26 bases in between. CDR3 DNA: TGTGCCAGCAGGGTTTCGCTGGGCAGCTTTCTTTTGGATGAGCAGTTCTTC. It specifies CASRVSLGSFLLDEQFF.

The table lists this clonotype with a few counts. This chain links TRBV20-1 with TRBJ2-1; D is uncertain. Trimming pared 3 bases from V and 9 bases from J, leaving 9 bases between. The CDR3 covers 11 residues. The germline V gene encodes CDR1 DFQATT and CDR2 SNEGSKA (reference sequence). The CDR3 sequence: CSASRNVEQFF. CDR3 coding DNA: TGCAGTGCTAGCCGGAATGTTGAGCAGTTCTTC.

This chain connects TRBV29-1 to TRBJ2-7; 7 nucleotides match TRBD1. Unmatched junction bases numbered 11, after V lost 6 bases and J lost 3 bases. The germline V gene encodes CDR1 SQVTM and CDR2 ANQGSEA. The CDR3 consists of 14 residues. CDR3 loop: CSVGTGTAYYEQYF. CDR3 coding DNA: TGCAGCGTCGGAACCGGGACAGCTTACTACGAGCAGTACTTC.

This rearrangement joins TRBV20-1 to TRBJ2-1, with D unresolved. Between the trimmed V and J ends, which lost 0 bases and 9 bases, there was a span of 30 bases. Germline-derived CDR1 and CDR2 are DFQATT and SNEGSKA (reference sequence). This CDR3 comprises 19 residues. CDR3 coding DNA: TGCAGTGCTAGAGATCCCCCCAACATCAACCTTTCTCCCATGGGTGAGCAGTTCTTC. Translation gives CSARDPPNINLSPMGEQFF.

The V and J genes are TRBV7-2 and TRBJ2-6; no firm D call. The germline V gene encodes CDR1 SGHTA and CDR2 FQGNSA. The CDR3 contains 16 residues. Trimming took off 6 bases at V and 0 bases at J, with 12 bases between the two ends. The CDR3 loop is CASSPSITSGANVLTF. DNA of the CDR3: TGTGCCAGCAGTCCTAGTATCACCTCTGGGGCCAACGTCCTGACTTTC.

This clonotype was counted a few times. This chain uses TRBV28 with TRBJ2-7; D is perhaps TRBD1 or TRBD2 (5 bases each). The CDR3 sequence is 14 residues long. The V and J ends lost 2 bases and 6 bases respectively, with 14 bases between them. Germline V gene sequence: CDR1 MDHEN, CDR2 SYDVKM. The CDR3 spells CASSLGTGRGEQYF. Written as DNA, the CDR3 is TGTGCCAGCAGTTTAGGCACAGGACGGGGCGAGCAGTACTTC. Variable domain in full (rest from reference TRBV28 and TRBJ2-7): DVKVTQSSRYLVKRTGEKVFLECVQDMDHENMFWYRQDPGLGLRLIYFSYDVKMKEKGDIPEGYSVSREKKERFSLILESASTNQTSMYLCASSLGTGRGEQYFGPGTRLTVT.

Of note for this clonotype: The junction and the germline gene differ at one end; a read error may be behind it. The chain carries TRBV15 and TRBJ2-3, with D possibly being TRBD2 (5 bases). The CDR3 runs 15 residues. The germline V gene has CDR1 LNHNV and CDR2 YYDKDF (reference sequence). The CDR3 protein is CVTSRGTSLTDTQYF. CDR3 DNA sequence: TGTGTCACCAGCAGAGGAACTAGTTTAACAGATACGCAGTATTTT.

This clonotype was seen only a few times. V gene TRBV7-3 combines with J gene TRBJ2-7; 9 bases align to TRBD2. Per germline, CDR1 SGHTA and CDR2 FQGTGA. J lost 1 base, V lost 1 base, and 2 bases had no gene match. The CDR3 has 15 amino acids. The CDR3 protein is CASSLMAGGSYEQYF. The CDR3 bases are TGTGCCAGCAGCTTAATGGCGGGGGGGTCCTACGAGCAGTACTTC.

The chain uses TRBV11-2 and TRBJ1-5; 11 bases are a match to TRBD1. V lost 4 bases, J lost 9 bases, and 8 bases stayed unmatched. CDR1 is SGHAT and CDR2 is FQNNGV in the germline V gene. The CDR3 spans 15 residues. The CDR3 sequence is CASSSGQGAFGPQHF. Here the CDR3 DNA reads TGTGCCAGCAGCTCCGGACAGGGGGCCTTTGGGCCCCAGCATTTT.

CDR3: CRAGTSGAYEQYF. Written as DNA, the CDR3 is TGCAGGGCCGGGACTAGCGGGGCCTACGAGCAGTACTTC. V and J are TRBV20-1 and TRBJ2-7; 13 nucleotides match TRBD2. The CDR3 consists of 13 residues. The germline V gene encodes CDR1 DFQATT and CDR2 SNEGSKA (reference sequence).

V gene TRBV4-3 combines with J gene TRBJ2-7, with TRBD1 identical over 10 bases. The CDR3 is 14 residues long. CDR1 and CDR2 (germline): LGHNA, YSLEER. V lost 4 bases to trimming and J lost 3 bases; unmatched junction nucleotides: 3. CDR3 protein: CASSPTGGFYEQYF. CDR3 DNA sequence: TGCGCCAGCAGCCCGACAGGGGGCTTCTACGAGCAGTACTTC.

Note on this clonotype: Since no conserved phenylalanine or tryptophan closes the CDR3, a read error is the likely cause. This rearrangement joins TRBV4-1 to TRBJ2-7, with D unclear. The CDR3 has 16 residues. CDR1 is MGHRA, CDR2 YSYEKL, per germline. Trimming removed 1 base from V and 4 bases from J, with 17 bases in between. The CDR3 spells CASSQGLLKVGYEQYL. CDR3 nucleotides: TGCGCCAGCAGCCAAGGGCTCCTAAAGGTTGGGTACGAGCAGTACTTA.

The chain combines TRBV20-1 with TRBJ2-3, with 10 bases lining up with TRBD1. The CDR3 has 17 residues. V was clipped by 3 bases and J by 3 bases; unmatched bases: 12. CDR1 and CDR2 (germline): DFQATT, SNEGSKA (reference sequence). The CDR3 protein is CSASSHEWTGGTDTQYF. The CDR3 bases are TGCAGTGCTAGTTCCCACGAGTGGACAGGGGGTACAGATACGCAGTATTTT.

The chain is built from TRBV5-1 and TRBJ2-2, with 8 bases lining up with TRBD1. CDR1 is SGHRS, CDR2 YFSETQ, per germline. The ends lost 1 base at V and 4 bases at J; junction bases unmatched: 9. This CDR3 has 17 amino acids. The chain's CDR3 is CASSLSAGGLSTGELFF. CDR3 nucleotides: TGCGCCAGCAGCTTGTCGGCAGGGGGCTTGAGCACCGGGGAGCTGTTTTTT.

This chain connects TRBV29-1 to TRBJ2-5, with no clear D. The germline gives CDR1 SQVTM, CDR2 ANQGSEA. The CDR3 loop spans 11 amino acids. Deletions cut 7 bases from V and 4 bases from J, with 10 bases between. CDR3 protein: CSEGSGETQYF. The CDR3 DNA reads as TGCAGCGAAGGGTCCGGAGAGACCCAGTACTTC.

The rearrangement links TRBV20-1 to TRBJ1-1; 9 nucleotides align to TRBD1. Germline V gene lookup returns CDR1 DFQATT and CDR2 SNEGSKA (reference sequence). The CDR3 extends over 14 amino acids. V lost 7 bases, J lost 9 bases, and 15 bases stayed unmatched. Here the CDR3 reads CSVLRGTGLWQAFF. The CDR3 DNA is TGCAGTGTCCTACGGGGGACAGGGCTTTGGCAAGCTTTCTTT.

This clonotype was recorded a few times. This rearrangement joins TRBV2 to TRBJ1-1; TRBD1 matches 8 bases. CDR1 is SNHLY, CDR2 FYNNEI, per germline. The CDR3 consists of 13 residues. Germline trimming cut 3 bases from V and 4 bases from J; bases unmatched to any gene: 1. Written as DNA, the CDR3 is TGTGCCAGCAGTGAGGGACAGGCCACTGAAGCTTTCTTT. This gives the protein CASSEGQATEAFF.

This chain links TRBV5-1 with TRBJ1-1; D unresolved. Trimming left V 0 bases short and J 1 base short, with 7 bases between. The V gene's germline CDR1 is SGHRS and CDR2 YFSETQ. This CDR3 comprises 14 residues. The CDR3 DNA reads as TGCGCCAGCAGCTTGGCCGGGGAGAACACTGAAGCTTTCTTT. It codes for CASSLAGENTEAFF.

There are a few counts of this clonotype. V gene TRBV29-1 combines with J gene TRBJ1-1; D is unresolved. V gave up 5 bases and J gave up 4 bases, with 14 bases separating them. CDR3 length equals 13 residues. Germline V gives CDR1 SQVTM, CDR2 ANQGSEA. CDR3 DNA: TGCAGCGTTTCCCCCGAGTGGGGCACTGAAGCTTTCTTT. Encoded protein: CSVSPEWGTEAFF.

The rearrangement links TRBV14 to TRBJ2-3, with TRBD1 matching over 9 bases. Losses at the gene ends were 0 bases for V and 7 bases for J; bases not matched to a gene: 20. CDR1 and CDR2 from the germline V gene are SGHDN and FVKESK. This CDR3 spans 20 amino acids. In DNA form, the CDR3 reads TGTGCCAGCAGCCAAGATAATCTTTGGTCCGCACAGGGGGCCTCCTATACGCAGTATTTT. Translated, it gives CASSQDNLWSAQGASYTQYF.

CDR3 protein: CASSPVDRVLSTDTQYF. The DNA of the CDR3 is TGTGCCAGCTCACCGGTGGACAGAGTGTTGAGCACAGATACGCAGTATTTT. The J gene is TRBJ2-3, the V gene TRBV18; D possibly corresponds to TRBD1 (6 bases). Germline V gives CDR1 KGHSH, CDR2 LQKENI. The CDR3 is made up of 17 amino acids. V lost 3 bases, J lost 0 bases, and 16 bases lay in between.

This clonotype appeared a few times. CDR3 loop: CSASRGLISYEQYF. CDR3 nucleotide sequence: TGCAGTGCCAGCCGTGGGCTCATCTCCTACGAGCAGTACTTC. The chain is built from TRBV20-1 and TRBJ2-7; D unresolved. Germline values: CDR1 DFQATT, CDR2 SNEGSKA (reference sequence). V lost 6 bases, J lost 0 bases, and 15 bases lay in between. CDR3 size: 14 residues.

The chain is built from TRBV29-1 and TRBJ2-7; 7 bases fit TRBD2. Germline V lookup: CDR1 SQVTM, CDR2 ANQGSEA. V gave up 4 bases and J gave up 1 base; unmatched junction bases: 10. CDR3 size: 15 residues. CDR3: CSVVQEGGRSYEQYF. The DNA for the CDR3 is TGCAGCGTTGTACAAGAGGGAGGGCGTTCCTACGAGCAGTACTTC.

The chain joins TRBV10-2 to TRBJ2-5; 11 nucleotides align to TRBD2. After removal of 4 bases from V and 5 bases from J, the junction contained 6 bases not matched to a gene. This CDR3 spans 15 amino acids. The germline V gene encodes CDR1 WSHSY and CDR2 SAAADI. The CDR3 here is CASSAFASGGETQYF. The DNA for the CDR3 is TGCGCCAGCAGTGCCTTTGCTAGCGGGGGGGAGACCCAGTACTTC.

The chain carries TRBV2 and TRBJ1-5; the match to TRBD1 covers 10 bases. CDR1 is SNHLY, CDR2 FYNNEI, per germline. With 7 bases clipped from V and 8 bases from J, the junction kept 8 bases outside the gene matches. The CDR3 sequence is 14 residues long. This chain's CDR3 is CASTSGQGIEPQHF. The CDR3 coding sequence is TGTGCCAGCACGTCGGGACAGGGGATAGAGCCCCAGCATTTT.

The CDR3 reads CASTTGPNSPLHF. In DNA form, the CDR3 reads TGTGCCAGCACCACGGGCCCGAATTCACCCCTCCACTTT. The chain recombines TRBV14 with TRBJ1-6; D gene ambiguous. The germline V and J ends were trimmed by 7 bases and 7 bases, with 11 bases remaining between them. The length of the CDR3 is 13 residues. Germline loops: CDR1 SGHDN, CDR2 FVKESK. The variable domain in full, completed from reference TRBV14 and TRBJ1-6, reads EAGVTQFPSHSVIEKGQTVTLRCDPISGHDNLYWYRRVMGKEIKFLLHFVKESKQDESGMPNNRFLAERTGGTYSTLKVQPAELEDSGVYFCASTTGPNSPLHFGNGTRLTVT.